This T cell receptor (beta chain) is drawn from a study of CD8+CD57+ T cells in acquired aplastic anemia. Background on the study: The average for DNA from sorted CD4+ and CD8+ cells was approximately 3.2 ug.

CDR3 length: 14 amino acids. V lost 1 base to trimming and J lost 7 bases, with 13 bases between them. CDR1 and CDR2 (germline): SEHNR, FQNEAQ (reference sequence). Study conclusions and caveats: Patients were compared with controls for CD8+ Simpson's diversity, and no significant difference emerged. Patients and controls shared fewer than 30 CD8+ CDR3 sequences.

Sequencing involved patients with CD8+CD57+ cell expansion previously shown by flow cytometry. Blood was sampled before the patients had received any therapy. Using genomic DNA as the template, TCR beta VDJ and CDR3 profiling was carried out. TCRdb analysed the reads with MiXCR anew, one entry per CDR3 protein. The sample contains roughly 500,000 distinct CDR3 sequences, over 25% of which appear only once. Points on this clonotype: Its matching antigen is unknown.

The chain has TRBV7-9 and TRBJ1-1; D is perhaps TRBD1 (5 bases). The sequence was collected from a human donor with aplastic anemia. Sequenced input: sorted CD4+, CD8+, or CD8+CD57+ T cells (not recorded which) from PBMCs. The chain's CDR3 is CASSLEGTLVEAFF. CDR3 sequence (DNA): TGTGCCAGCAGCTTAGAGGGGACCTTAGTTGAAGCTTTCTTT.